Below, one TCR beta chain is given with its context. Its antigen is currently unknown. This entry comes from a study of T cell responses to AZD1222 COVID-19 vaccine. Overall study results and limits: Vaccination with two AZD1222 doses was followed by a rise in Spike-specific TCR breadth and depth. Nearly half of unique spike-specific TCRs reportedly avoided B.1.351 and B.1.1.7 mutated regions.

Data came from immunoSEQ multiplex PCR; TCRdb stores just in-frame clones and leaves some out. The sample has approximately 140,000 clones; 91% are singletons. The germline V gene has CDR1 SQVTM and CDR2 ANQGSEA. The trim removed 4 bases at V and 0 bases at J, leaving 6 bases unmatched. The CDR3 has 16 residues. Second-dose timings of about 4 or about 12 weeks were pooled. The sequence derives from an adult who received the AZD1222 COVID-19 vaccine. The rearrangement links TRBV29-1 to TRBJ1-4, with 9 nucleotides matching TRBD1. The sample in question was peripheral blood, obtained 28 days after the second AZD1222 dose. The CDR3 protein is CSVGGTGMATNEKLFF. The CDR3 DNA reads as TGCAGCGTTGGGGGGACAGGGATGGCAACTAATGAAAAACTGTTTTTT.